The clone carrying this TCR beta chain was seen more than once but under ten times. The record originates from a study of blood T cell repertoires in COVID-19. About the research overall: Samples came from the United States, Italy and Spain, spanning acute and convalescent COVID-19. T cells, B-cell-depleted T cells, or PBMCs provided the cDNA or gDNA that served as material.

Participants spanned ages about 18 to 95 years and resided in over 20 US areas. As handled by the study authors: Researchers report that nucleated cell counts were estimated from reference gene primer amplification. Profiled with immunoSEQ multiplex PCR; TCRdb holds only in-frame clones, not every one. V, J and clone size are those of that table, while D and trimming were read from the DNA. The sample comprises some 210,000 clones, about 84% of which are singletons, and about 4% rests with the top ten. Sequencing input: PBMCs or T cells enriched from blood (not recorded which). The receptor comes from a man aged 25 to 40 with acute COVID-19.

The CDR3 here is CASSPLPDRDYGYTF. The CDR3 DNA reads TGTGCCAGCTCACCACTCCCTGACCGGGACTATGGCTACACCTTC. The genes are TRBV18 and TRBJ1-2; D is unclear. This CDR3 is built from 15 residues. V lost 1 base and J 3 bases, leaving 12 bases between the germline ends. Germline-derived CDR1 and CDR2 are KGHSH and LQKENI. Based on the CDR3 plus reference TRBV18 and TRBJ1-2, the full variable domain is NAGVMQNPRHLVRRRGQEARLRCSPMKGHSHVYWYRQLPEEGLKFMVYLQKENIIDESGMPKERFSAEFPKEGPSILRIQQVVRGDSAAYFCASSPLPDRDYGYTFGSGTRLTVV.